The clone carrying this TCR beta chain was observed a single time. Antigen specificity is unknown. The sample is drawn from a study of shared clonotypes between healthy human individuals. Study in general: Donors, aged 18 to 49, were a couple of women and three men. Three CD4 naive, three CD4 memory, two CD8 naive and one CD8 memory plate were used per donor.

Trimming at V came to 3 bases and at J to 3 bases, leaving 6 bases not matched to a gene. Germline values: CDR1 SEHNR, CDR2 FQNEAQ (reference sequence). CDR3 length: 16 residues. Overall study results and limits: Researchers sampled blood only, noting tissue repertoires likely differ.

Profiled with immunoSEQ multiplex PCR; TCRdb holds only in-frame clones, not every one. This sample has about 1.5 million clones, with nearly 99% found just once. This clonotype was obtained from a man aged 25-45 years in good health. Sequencing used naive CD4+ T cells sorted from blood. Subset given: CD45RA+ positively selected. V is TRBV7-9 and J is TRBJ2-2; TRBD1 matches at 8 bases. CDR3: CASSFLGQGYTGELFF. The CDR3 DNA sequence: TGTGCCAGCAGCTTCCTTGGACAGGGCTACACCGGGGAGCTGTTTTTT.